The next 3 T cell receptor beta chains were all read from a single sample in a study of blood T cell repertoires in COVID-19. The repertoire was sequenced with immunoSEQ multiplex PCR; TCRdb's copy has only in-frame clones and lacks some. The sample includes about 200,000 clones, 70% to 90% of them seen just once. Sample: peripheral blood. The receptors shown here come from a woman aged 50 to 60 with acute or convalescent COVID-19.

CDR3 in amino acids: CASGLGTGVFGNTIYF. The CDR3 DNA is TGTGCTAGTGGTTTGGGGACAGGGGTTTTTGGAAACACCATATATTTT. The chain links TRBV12-5 to TRBJ1-3; 9 bases fit TRBD1. This CDR3 contains 16 residues. J lost 3 bases, V lost 1 base, and 4 bases had no gene match. Per the germline V gene, CDR1 is LGHNT and CDR2 is FRNRAP.

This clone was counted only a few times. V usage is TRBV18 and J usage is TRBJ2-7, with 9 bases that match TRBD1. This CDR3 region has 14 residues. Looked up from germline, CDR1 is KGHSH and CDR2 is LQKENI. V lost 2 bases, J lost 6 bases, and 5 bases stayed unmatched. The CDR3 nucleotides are TGTGCCAGCTCACCAGGGACAGGGAGGGGCGAGCAGTACTTC. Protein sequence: CASSPGTGRGEQYF.

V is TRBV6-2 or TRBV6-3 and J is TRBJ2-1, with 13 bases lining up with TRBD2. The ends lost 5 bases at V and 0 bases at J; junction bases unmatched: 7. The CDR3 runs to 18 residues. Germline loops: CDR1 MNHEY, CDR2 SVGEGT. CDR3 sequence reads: CASSKLAGGPSSYNEQFF. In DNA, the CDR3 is TGTGCCAGCAGTAAACTAGCGGGGGGGCCCTCCTCCTACAATGAGCAGTTCTTC.